A selection of T cell receptor beta chains follows, all from one sample in a study of CD8 T cells in ankylosing spondylitis. Via MiXCR, TCRdb re-called the 5' RACE reads, giving one row per CDR3 protein. The data contain some 52,000 distinct CDR3 sequences, 7.4% of them seen just once; the ten biggest clones take up about 8.5%. The specimen was blood, either unsorted or a sorted T cell fraction (not recorded which). These receptors came from a female donor with ankylosing spondylitis or in good health (not recorded which). Each CDR3 is given with its conserved first and last residue. Each record gives: V gene, clone size, CDR3 protein. Part of the rows lack a size; the others show once, few, many or a class for expanded clones.

TRBV6-6	many	CASRENYGYTF
TRBV20-1	few	CSPWDRETYEQYF
TRBV3-1	many	CASSQDPVRNYGYTF
TRBV2	many	CADRDIISSPLHF
TRBV5-1	many	CASSLDLPSTDTQYF
TRBV9	many	CASSVAGWRGGTDTQYF
TRBV12-3/TRBV12-4	medium-sized	CASSFGGPGDTIYF
TRBV7-6	many	CASSARDSSYEQYF
TRBV6-5	many	CASSLRQGALNNEQFF
TRBV7-9	.	CASSSRTGGYEQYF
TRBV29-1	many	CSVDESQETQYF
TRBV20-1	many	CSARGPDNEKLFF
TRBV13	.	CASSLLVPQSQNTEAFF
TRBV11-2	many	CASSLGAKNTGELFF
TRBV20-1	many	CSAPRGGRSSYNEQFF
TRBV5-1	many	CASSHRQGLGPDTQYF
TRBV12-3/TRBV12-4	.	CAFSWASSVSWGLNSPLHF
TRBV4-1	many	CASSQEGVGRGRRTF
TRBV29-1	many	CSLTRRNNEQFF
TRBV29-1	few	CSVDGPLGDNEQFF
TRBV20-1	many	CSARRTGVFGELFF
TRBV29-1	many	CSVLPPNSGNTIYF
TRBV5-1	many	CASSLLVGANTEAFF
TRBV10-3	many	CAIRGQTNTEAFF
TRBV10-3	many	CAISRLEVTEAFF
TRBV9	many	CASSVGRGLEYF
TRBV5-4	many	CASSLVWANYGYTF
TRBV7-2	few	CASRLEFRGMNTEAFF
TRBV5-1	many	CASSRTDSPYNEQFF
TRBV2	many	CASSRTGVNSPLHF
TRBV27	many	CASRPLLGTGELFF
TRBV4-3	many	CASSQWTGAEDTQYF
TRBV4-3	many	CASSQDQTNTEAFF
TRBV30	many	CAWSDPTGELFF
TRBV5-1	many	CASSLAMGRYSPLHF
TRBV2	many	CASTPPSRVDTQYF